A selection of T cell receptor beta chains follows, all from one sample in a study of blood T cell repertoires in COVID-19. Generated by immunoSEQ multiplex PCR, the TCRdb table keeps only in-frame clones and is missing some. This sample has 98,000 or so clones; roughly four fifths occur once, and the top ten carry more than 4.5%. Sequenced sample: peripheral blood. The receptors originated from a man aged 55-75 years with acute or convalescent COVID-19. Both conserved end residues are part of each CDR3. A D gene is named only where the DNA matches it firmly. The size entry is marked missing in some rows and otherwise reads once, few, many or a size class.

D gene: TRBD2; V gene: TRBV7-3; CDR3 length: 16; clone size: once; J gene: TRBJ2-1; CDR3 protein: CASSSVGTSGRDEQFF; CDR3 DNA: TGTGCCAGCAGCTCCGTGGGGACTAGCGGGAGAGATGAGCAGTTCTTC
D gene: TRBD1; V gene: TRBV6-2/TRBV6-3; CDR3 length: 15; clone size: -; J gene: TRBJ1-5; CDR3 protein: CASSDAGQRNQPQHF; CDR3 DNA: TGTGCCAGCAGTGACGCGGGACAGAGGAATCAGCCCCAGCATTTT
D gene: -; V gene: TRBV18; CDR3 length: 14; clone size: -; J gene: TRBJ1-1; CDR3 protein: CASSPQHLEAEAFF; CDR3 DNA: TGTGCCAGCTCACCACAACATCTCGAAGCTGAAGCTTTCTTT
D gene: -; V gene: TRBV30; CDR3 length: 15; clone size: -; J gene: TRBJ1-1; CDR3 protein: CAWSESRTQNTEAFF; CDR3 DNA: TGTGCCTGGAGTGAAAGTCGGACTCAAAACACTGAAGCTTTCTTT
D gene: -; V gene: TRBV19; CDR3 length: 15; clone size: -; J gene: TRBJ1-6; CDR3 protein: CASSMVRGGNSPLHF; CDR3 DNA: TGTGCCAGTAGTATGGTCAGGGGTGGAAATTCACCCCTCCACTTT
D gene: TRBD2; V gene: TRBV28; CDR3 length: 16; clone size: -; J gene: TRBJ2-1; CDR3 protein: CASSFGRASGSDEQFF; CDR3 DNA: TGTGCCAGCAGTTTTGGGAGGGCTAGCGGGAGCGATGAGCAGTTCTTC
D gene: TRBD1; V gene: TRBV18; CDR3 length: 17; clone size: -; J gene: TRBJ1-3; CDR3 protein: CASSPTTQQGAGNTIYF; CDR3 DNA: TGTGCCAGCTCACCGACAACGCAGCAGGGGGCTGGAAACACCATATATTTT
D gene: TRBD1; V gene: TRBV5-6; CDR3 length: 19; clone size: -; J gene: TRBJ1-6; CDR3 protein: CASSSGTGMFGSYNSPLHF; CDR3 DNA: TGTGCCAGCAGCTCCGGGACAGGGATGTTTGGCTCCTATAATTCACCCCTCCACTTT
D gene: -; V gene: TRBV5-1; CDR3 length: 16; clone size: -; J gene: TRBJ2-2; CDR3 protein: CASSLEVAPDTGELFF; CDR3 DNA: TGCGCCAGCAGCTTGGAGGTAGCGCCAGACACCGGGGAGCTGTTTTTT
D gene: -; V gene: TRBV5-1; CDR3 length: 16; clone size: few; J gene: TRBJ1-1; CDR3 protein: CASSLGGGRLNTEAFF; CDR3 DNA: TGCGCCAGCAGCTTGGGTGGAGGACGGTTGAACACTGAAGCTTTCTTT
D gene: -; V gene: TRBV11-2; CDR3 length: 15; clone size: once; J gene: TRBJ1-2; CDR3 protein: CASSRRGGGWYGYTF; CDR3 DNA: TGTGCCAGCAGCCGTCGAGGGGGGGGCTGGTATGGCTACACCTTC
D gene: TRBD2; V gene: TRBV9; CDR3 length: 15; clone size: -; J gene: TRBJ2-5; CDR3 protein: CASSVDSGGAETQYF; CDR3 DNA: TGTGCCAGCAGCGTAGATAGCGGGGGGGCAGAGACCCAGTACTTC
D gene: -; V gene: TRBV11-3; CDR3 length: 14; clone size: -; J gene: TRBJ1-1; CDR3 protein: CASSSRHLNTEAFF; CDR3 DNA: TGTGCCAGCAGCTCTCGACACCTGAACACTGAAGCTTTCTTT
D gene: TRBD2; V gene: TRBV9; CDR3 length: 17; clone size: -; J gene: TRBJ2-2; CDR3 protein: CASSLAPSGRNTGELFF; CDR3 DNA: TGTGCCAGCAGCCTCGCACCTAGCGGGAGAAACACCGGGGAGCTGTTTTTT
D gene: TRBD1; V gene: TRBV27; CDR3 length: 17; clone size: -; J gene: TRBJ2-6; CDR3 protein: CASSLWGTGAGANVLTF; CDR3 DNA: TGTGCCAGCAGTTTATGGGGAACAGGGGCTGGGGCCAACGTCCTGACTTTC
D gene: TRBD1; V gene: TRBV6-4; CDR3 length: 15; clone size: -; J gene: TRBJ2-3; CDR3 protein: CASSPRTGRTDTQYF; CDR3 DNA: TGTGCCAGCAGCCCTAGGACAGGGCGCACAGATACGCAGTATTTT
D gene: -; V gene: TRBV11-3; CDR3 length: 13; clone size: -; J gene: TRBJ1-1; CDR3 protein: CASSLESVREAFF; CDR3 DNA: TGTGCCAGCAGCTTAGAGAGTGTCCGTGAAGCTTTCTTT
D gene: -; V gene: TRBV12-3/TRBV12-4; CDR3 length: 13; clone size: few; J gene: TRBJ2-7; CDR3 protein: CASSLQGGHEQYF; CDR3 DNA: TGTGCCAGCAGTTTACAGGGGGGCCACGAGCAGTACTTC
D gene: -; V gene: TRBV28; CDR3 length: 14; clone size: -; J gene: TRBJ2-7; CDR3 protein: CASNLQGPSYEQYF; CDR3 DNA: TGTGCCAGCAATCTACAGGGACCCTCCTACGAGCAGTACTTC
D gene: -; V gene: TRBV3-1/TRBV3-2; CDR3 length: 13; clone size: -; J gene: TRBJ2-1; CDR3 protein: CASSQKSNNEQFF; CDR3 DNA: TGTGCCAGCAGTCAAAAGAGCAACAATGAGCAGTTCTTC
D gene: TRBD1; V gene: TRBV11-1; CDR3 length: 14; clone size: -; J gene: TRBJ1-2; CDR3 protein: CASSLTQGPYGYTF; CDR3 DNA: TGTGCCAGCAGCTTGACACAGGGGCCGTATGGCTACACCTTC
D gene: -; V gene: TRBV5-1; CDR3 length: 13; clone size: -; J gene: TRBJ2-1; CDR3 protein: CASSITADNEQFF; CDR3 DNA: TGCGCCAGCTCGATCACAGCGGACAATGAGCAGTTCTTC
D gene: -; V gene: TRBV21-1; CDR3 length: 21; clone size: -; J gene: TRBJ1-5; CDR3 protein: CASSKAAAPLTGAYSNQPQHF; CDR3 DNA: TGTGCCAGCAGCAAAGCGGCCGCGCCCCTTACAGGGGCCTATAGCAATCAGCCCCAGCATTTT
D gene: TRBD1; V gene: TRBV7-3; CDR3 length: 14; clone size: -; J gene: TRBJ1-1; CDR3 protein: CASSFRDRVTEAFF; CDR3 DNA: TGTGCCAGCAGCTTTAGGGACAGGGTGACTGAAGCTTTCTTT
D gene: TRBD2; V gene: TRBV5-4; CDR3 length: 16; clone size: -; J gene: TRBJ2-2; CDR3 protein: CASRLLAGAQTGELFF; CDR3 DNA: TGTGCCAGCAGACTCCTAGCGGGAGCGCAGACCGGGGAGCTGTTTTTT
D gene: -; V gene: TRBV3-1/TRBV3-2; CDR3 length: 15; clone size: -; J gene: TRBJ1-1; CDR3 protein: CASSQDYRGLAEAFF; CDR3 DNA: TGTGCCAGCAGCCAAGATTATCGAGGGTTGGCTGAAGCTTTCTTT
D gene: -; V gene: TRBV12-3/TRBV12-4; CDR3 length: 12; clone size: -; J gene: TRBJ1-2; CDR3 protein: CASSLGGVGYTF; CDR3 DNA: TGTGCCAGCAGTTTGGGAGGGGTAGGCTACACCTTC
D gene: -; V gene: TRBV14; CDR3 length: 15; clone size: -; J gene: TRBJ1-6; CDR3 protein: CASSQELVHNSPLHF; CDR3 DNA: TGTGCCAGCAGCCAAGAGTTAGTCCACAATTCACCCCTCCACTTT
D gene: TRBD1; V gene: TRBV5-1; CDR3 length: 14; clone size: -; J gene: TRBJ1-2; CDR3 protein: CASSTGQGARGYTF; CDR3 DNA: TGCGCCAGCAGCACCGGACAGGGGGCAAGGGGCTACACCTTC
D gene: TRBD2; V gene: TRBV25-1; CDR3 length: 18; clone size: -; J gene: TRBJ2-3; CDR3 protein: CASSDLPSSGPSTDTQYF; CDR3 DNA: TGTGCCAGCAGTGATCTGCCCTCTAGCGGCCCTAGCACAGATACGCAGTATTTT
D gene: -; V gene: TRBV7-9; CDR3 length: 13; clone size: -; J gene: TRBJ1-1; CDR3 protein: CASSLVAVTEAFF; CDR3 DNA: TGTGCCAGCAGCTTAGTGGCAGTCACTGAAGCTTTCTTT
D gene: TRBD2; V gene: TRBV6-1; CDR3 length: 16; clone size: -; J gene: TRBJ2-5; CDR3 protein: CASSEVDSGGAETQYF; CDR3 DNA: TGTGCCAGCAGTGAAGTTGATAGCGGGGGGGCAGAGACCCAGTACTTC
D gene: -; V gene: TRBV11-2; CDR3 length: 14; clone size: -; J gene: TRBJ1-1; CDR3 protein: CASSGGLGDTEAFF; CDR3 DNA: TGTGCCAGCAGTGGAGGGTTGGGGGACACTGAAGCTTTCTTT
D gene: TRBD1; V gene: TRBV5-1; CDR3 length: 16; clone size: -; J gene: TRBJ2-1; CDR3 protein: CASSLAPPGQNNEQFF; CDR3 DNA: TGCGCCAGCAGCTTGGCCCCGCCGGGACAGAACAATGAGCAGTTCTTC
D gene: TRBD1; V gene: TRBV29-1; CDR3 length: 12; clone size: -; J gene: TRBJ1-5; CDR3 protein: CSVGQGNQPQHF; CDR3 DNA: TGCAGCGTTGGACAGGGGAATCAGCCCCAGCATTTT
D gene: TRBD2; V gene: TRBV7-9; CDR3 length: 16; clone size: -; J gene: TRBJ2-7; CDR3 protein: CASSTWTSGGAHEQYF; CDR3 DNA: TGTGCCAGCAGCACGTGGACTAGCGGGGGGGCGCACGAGCAGTACTTC
D gene: -; V gene: TRBV6-2/TRBV6-3; CDR3 length: 12; clone size: -; J gene: TRBJ1-5; CDR3 protein: CASSYRDQPQHF; CDR3 DNA: TGTGCCAGCAGTTATCGAGATCAGCCCCAGCATTTT
D gene: -; V gene: TRBV5-1; CDR3 length: 16; clone size: -; J gene: TRBJ2-6; CDR3 protein: CASSWGTNSGANVLTF; CDR3 DNA: TGCGCCAGCAGCTGGGGGACAAACTCTGGGGCCAACGTCCTGACTTTC
D gene: -; V gene: TRBV6-1; CDR3 length: 11; clone size: -; J gene: TRBJ1-1; CDR3 protein: CASSEAREAFF; CDR3 DNA: TGTGCCAGCAGTGAAGCCCGTGAAGCTTTCTTT
D gene: TRBD1; V gene: TRBV24-1; CDR3 length: 16; clone size: -; J gene: TRBJ1-2; CDR3 protein: CATSDGPGGARHGYTF; CDR3 DNA: TGTGCCACCAGTGATGGGCCAGGGGGCGCTCGCCATGGCTACACCTTC
D gene: -; V gene: TRBV6-2/TRBV6-3; CDR3 length: 14; clone size: -; J gene: TRBJ2-2; CDR3 protein: CASSPTTNTGELFF; CDR3 DNA: TGTGCCAGCAGTCCCACTACGAACACCGGGGAGCTGTTTTTT
D gene: -; V gene: TRBV7-2; CDR3 length: 13; clone size: -; J gene: TRBJ1-3; CDR3 protein: CASSPARGNTIYF; CDR3 DNA: TGTGCCAGCAGCCCCGCTCGGGGAAACACCATATATTTT
D gene: -; V gene: TRBV5-6; CDR3 length: 11; clone size: -; J gene: TRBJ2-7; CDR3 protein: CASSLAWEQYF; CDR3 DNA: TGTGCCAGCAGCTTAGCCTGGGAGCAGTACTTC
D gene: -; V gene: TRBV4-3; CDR3 length: 14; clone size: -; J gene: TRBJ2-1; CDR3 protein: CASSQEDSANEQFF; CDR3 DNA: TGCGCCAGCAGCCAAGAAGACTCCGCAAATGAGCAGTTCTTC
D gene: TRBD1; V gene: TRBV5-1; CDR3 length: 16; clone size: once; J gene: TRBJ2-3; CDR3 protein: CASRPTGNGGTDTQYF; CDR3 DNA: TGCGCCAGCAGACCGACAGGGAATGGTGGCACAGATACGCAGTATTTT
D gene: -; V gene: TRBV2; CDR3 length: 11; clone size: -; J gene: TRBJ1-5; CDR3 protein: CASRQNQPQHF; CDR3 DNA: TGTGCCAGCAGACAGAATCAGCCCCAGCATTTT
D gene: TRBD1; V gene: TRBV11-2; CDR3 length: 15; clone size: -; J gene: TRBJ1-5; CDR3 protein: CASSGGTAANQPQHF; CDR3 DNA: TGTGCCAGCAGCGGCGGGACAGCCGCTAATCAGCCCCAGCATTTT
D gene: TRBD2; V gene: TRBV24-1; CDR3 length: 13; clone size: -; J gene: TRBJ2-5; CDR3 protein: CATSDSSGETQYF; CDR3 DNA: TGTGCCACCAGTGATTCTAGCGGGGAGACCCAGTACTTC
D gene: TRBD1; V gene: TRBV18; CDR3 length: 16; clone size: -; J gene: TRBJ1-1; CDR3 protein: CASSPPNRGSNTEAFF; CDR3 DNA: TGTGCCAGCTCACCACCCAACAGGGGATCGAACACTGAAGCTTTCTTT
D gene: TRBD1; V gene: TRBV2; CDR3 length: 16; clone size: -; J gene: TRBJ1-1; CDR3 protein: CASSMDRGHQGTEAFF; CDR3 DNA: TGTGCCAGCAGTATGGACAGGGGGCACCAGGGGACTGAAGCTTTCTTT